This T cell receptor (beta chain) was obtained from a study of T cell responses to AZD1222 COVID-19 vaccine. The data were produced by immunoSEQ multiplex PCR, yet TCRdb's version contains in-frame clones alone and is incomplete. Here the sample spans roughly 120,000 clones, roughly nine tenths being singletons. Comments on this clone: Its antigen is not identified.

The CDR3 is 15 residues long. Trimming cost V 3 bases and J 5 bases, with 16 bases left between them. The germline V gene has CDR1 KGHSH and CDR2 LQKENI. Study-wide findings and caveats: There were repertoire samples only from the period after the peak T cell response.

Source: peripheral blood, taken on day 0 of AZD1222 vaccination. This chain connects TRBV18 to TRBJ1-1, with D possibly TRBD1 on 5 matching bases. This sequence originates from an adult in good health. The CDR3 loop reads CASSPRSGTSTEAFF. The DNA of the CDR3 is TGTGCCAGCTCACCCCGGTCAGGGACGAGTACTGAAGCTTTCTTT.